This section outlines one TCR beta chain sequence together with its context. The antigen is unknown. Survey level was the resolution at which the v3.0 immunoSEQ assay ran. Measured with immunoSEQ multiplex PCR; TCRdb has only the in-frame clones, and not every one. Here the sample spans some 45,000 clones, about 89% being singletons. The data originate from a study of long-term antiretroviral therapy in people with HIV. At the level of the study: The 2015 immediate-ART recommendation was preceded by the earliest samples by about a decade.

Study findings and constraints: Blood, drawn from the mid-2000s to the late 2010s, may reflect older ART regimens. Controls showed broader CDR3 length ranges than did the HIV repertoires.

Every specimen held between about 0.9-11 million cryopreserved PBMC. These were thawed and washed before DNA extraction. Per the germline V gene, CDR1 is KGHSH and CDR2 is LQKENI. V was pared by 1 base and J by 0 bases, with 13 bases between. The CDR3 covers 16 residues. Sequences were derived from unsorted PBMCs, sampled 0.1 years before starting antiretroviral therapy. The receptor was isolated from a woman aged 50 to 60 with HIV. The genes are TRBV18 and TRBJ2-7, with D perhaps matching TRBD1 (6 bases). CDR3 protein: CASSPLGTGSSYEQYF. For the CDR3, the DNA is TGTGCCAGCTCACCACTTGGTACAGGGAGCTCCTACGAGCAGTACTTC.